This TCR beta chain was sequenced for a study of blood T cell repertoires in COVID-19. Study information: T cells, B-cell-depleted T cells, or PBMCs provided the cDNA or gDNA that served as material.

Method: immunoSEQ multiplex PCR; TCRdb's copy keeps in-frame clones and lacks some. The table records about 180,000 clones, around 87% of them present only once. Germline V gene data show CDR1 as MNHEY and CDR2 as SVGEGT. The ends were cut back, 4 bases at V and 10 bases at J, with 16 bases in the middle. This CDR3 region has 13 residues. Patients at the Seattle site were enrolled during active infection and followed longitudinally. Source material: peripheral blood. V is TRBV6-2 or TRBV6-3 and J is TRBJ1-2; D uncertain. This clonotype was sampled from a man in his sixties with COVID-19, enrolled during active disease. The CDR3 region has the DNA TGTGCCAGCAGTTCAAAGAGGACTGGTGACTACACCTTC. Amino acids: CASSSKRTGDYTF.